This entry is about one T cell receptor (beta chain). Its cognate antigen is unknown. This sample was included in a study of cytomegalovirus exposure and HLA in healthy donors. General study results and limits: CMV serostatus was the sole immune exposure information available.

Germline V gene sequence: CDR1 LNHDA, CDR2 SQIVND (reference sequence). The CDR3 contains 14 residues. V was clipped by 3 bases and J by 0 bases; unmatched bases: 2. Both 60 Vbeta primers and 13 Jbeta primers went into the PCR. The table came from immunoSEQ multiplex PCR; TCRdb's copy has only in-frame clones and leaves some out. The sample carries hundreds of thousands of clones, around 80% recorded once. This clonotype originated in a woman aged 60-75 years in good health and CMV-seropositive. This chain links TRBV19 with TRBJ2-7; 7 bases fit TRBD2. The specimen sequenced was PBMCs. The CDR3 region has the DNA TGTGCCAGTAGTATGGGCGGGAGCTCCTACGAGCAGTACTTC. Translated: CASSMGGSSYEQYF.